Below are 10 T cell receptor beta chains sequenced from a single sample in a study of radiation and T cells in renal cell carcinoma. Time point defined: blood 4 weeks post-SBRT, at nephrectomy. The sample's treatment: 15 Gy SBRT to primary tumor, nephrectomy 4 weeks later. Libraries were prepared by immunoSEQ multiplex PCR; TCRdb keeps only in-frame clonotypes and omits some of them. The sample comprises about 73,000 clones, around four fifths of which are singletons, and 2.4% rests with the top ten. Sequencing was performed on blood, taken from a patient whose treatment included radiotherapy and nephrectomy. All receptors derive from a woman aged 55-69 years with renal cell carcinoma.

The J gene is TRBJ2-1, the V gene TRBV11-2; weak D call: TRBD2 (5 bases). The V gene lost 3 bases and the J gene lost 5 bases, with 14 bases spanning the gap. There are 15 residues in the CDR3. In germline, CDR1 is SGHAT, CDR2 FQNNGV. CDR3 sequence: CASSFNNAGHNEQFF. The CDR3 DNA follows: TGTGCCAGCAGCTTTAACAACGCGGGCCACAATGAGCAGTTCTTC.

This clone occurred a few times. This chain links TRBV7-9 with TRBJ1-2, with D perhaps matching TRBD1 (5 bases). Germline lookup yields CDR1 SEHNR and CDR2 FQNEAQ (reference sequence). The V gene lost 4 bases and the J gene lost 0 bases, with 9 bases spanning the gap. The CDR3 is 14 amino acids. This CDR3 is CASSSQGANYGYTF. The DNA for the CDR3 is TGTGCCAGCAGCTCTCAGGGAGCTAACTATGGCTACACCTTC.

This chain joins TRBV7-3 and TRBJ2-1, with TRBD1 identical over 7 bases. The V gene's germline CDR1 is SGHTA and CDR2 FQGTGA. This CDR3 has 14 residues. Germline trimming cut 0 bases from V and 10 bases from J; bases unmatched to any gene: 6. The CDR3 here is CASSLTTGVGEQFF. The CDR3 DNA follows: TGTGCCAGCAGCTTAACTACAGGGGTAGGGGAGCAGTTCTTC.

The CDR3 DNA sequence: TGTGCCAGCAGTTCCGGTCTTGGGGGAGAGACCCAGTACTTC. It yields the protein CASSSGLGGETQYF. The chain uses TRBV27 and TRBJ2-5; D possibly matches TRBD1 or TRBD2 (5 bases each). The germline gives CDR1 MNHEY, CDR2 SMNVEV (reference sequence). This CDR3 comprises 14 residues. V gave up 4 bases and J gave up 4 bases, with 13 bases separating them.

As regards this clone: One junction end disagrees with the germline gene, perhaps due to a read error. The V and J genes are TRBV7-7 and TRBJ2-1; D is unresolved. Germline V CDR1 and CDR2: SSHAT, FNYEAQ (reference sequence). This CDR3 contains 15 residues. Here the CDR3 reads CASSLEEYSYNEQFF. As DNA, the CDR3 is TGTGCTAGCAGCTTAGAGGAATACTCCTACAATGAGCAGTTCTTC.

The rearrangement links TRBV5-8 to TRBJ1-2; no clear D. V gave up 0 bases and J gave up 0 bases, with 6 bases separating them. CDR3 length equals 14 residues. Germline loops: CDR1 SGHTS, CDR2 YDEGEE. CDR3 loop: CASSLGATNYGYTF. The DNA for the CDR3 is TGTGCCAGCAGCTTGGGTGCTACTAACTATGGCTACACCTTC.

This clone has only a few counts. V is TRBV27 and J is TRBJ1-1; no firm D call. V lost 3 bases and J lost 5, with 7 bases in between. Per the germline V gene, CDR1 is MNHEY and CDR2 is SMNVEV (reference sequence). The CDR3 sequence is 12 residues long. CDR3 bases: TGTGCCAGCAGTTTTTTAGGTACTGAAGCTTTCTTT. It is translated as CASSFLGTEAFF.

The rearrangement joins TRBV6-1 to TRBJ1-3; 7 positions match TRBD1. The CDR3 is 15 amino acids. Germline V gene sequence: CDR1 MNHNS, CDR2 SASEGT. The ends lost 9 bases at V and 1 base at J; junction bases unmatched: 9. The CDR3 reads CASSRDSVSGNTIYF. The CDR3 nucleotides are TGTGCCAGTAGCCGGGACAGCGTGTCTGGAAACACCATATATTTT.

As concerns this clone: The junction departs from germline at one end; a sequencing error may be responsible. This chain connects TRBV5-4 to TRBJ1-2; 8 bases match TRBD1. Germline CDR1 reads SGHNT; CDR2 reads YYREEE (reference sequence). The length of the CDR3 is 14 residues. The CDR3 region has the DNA TGTGCCGGCAGCTTGGAGACAGGGGCCTACAGCTACACCTTC. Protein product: CAGSLETGAYSYTF.

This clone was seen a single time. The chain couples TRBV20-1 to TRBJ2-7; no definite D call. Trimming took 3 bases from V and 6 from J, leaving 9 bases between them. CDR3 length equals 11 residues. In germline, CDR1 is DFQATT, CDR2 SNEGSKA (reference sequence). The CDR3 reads CSASLETEQYF. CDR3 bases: TGCAGTGCTAGTCTCGAGACCGAGCAGTACTTC.